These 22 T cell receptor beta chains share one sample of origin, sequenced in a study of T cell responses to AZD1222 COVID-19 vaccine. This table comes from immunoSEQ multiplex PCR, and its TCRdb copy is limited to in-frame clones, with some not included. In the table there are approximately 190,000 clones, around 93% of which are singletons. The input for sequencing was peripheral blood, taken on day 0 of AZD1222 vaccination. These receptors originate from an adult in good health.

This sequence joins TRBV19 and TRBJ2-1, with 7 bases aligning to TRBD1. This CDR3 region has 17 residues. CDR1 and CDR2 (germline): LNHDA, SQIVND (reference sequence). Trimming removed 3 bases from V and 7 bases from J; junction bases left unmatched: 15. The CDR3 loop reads CASSMEVLSGGRNEQFF. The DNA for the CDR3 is TGTGCCAGTAGTATGGAAGTTCTGTCAGGGGGAAGAAATGAGCAGTTCTTC. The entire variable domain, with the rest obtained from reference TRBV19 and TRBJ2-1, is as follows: DGGITQSPKYLFRKEGQNVTLSCEQNLNHDAMYWYRQDPGQGLRLIYYSQIVNDFQKGDIAEGYSVSREKKESFPLTVTSAQKNPTAFYLCASSMEVLSGGRNEQFFGPGTRLTVL.

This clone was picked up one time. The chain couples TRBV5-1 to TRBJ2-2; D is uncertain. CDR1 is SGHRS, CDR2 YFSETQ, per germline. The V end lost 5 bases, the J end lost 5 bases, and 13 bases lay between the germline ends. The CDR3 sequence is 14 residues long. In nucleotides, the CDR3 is TGCGCCAGCAGGGACGGCAGTAGGACCGGGGAGCTGTTTTTT. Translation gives CASRDGSRTGELFF.

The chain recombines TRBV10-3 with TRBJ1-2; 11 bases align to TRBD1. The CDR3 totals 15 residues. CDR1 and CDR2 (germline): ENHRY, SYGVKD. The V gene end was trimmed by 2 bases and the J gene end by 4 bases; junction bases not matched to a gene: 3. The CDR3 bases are TGTGCCATCAGTGAGGGGACAGGGGGGACCTATGGCTACACCTTC. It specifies CAISEGTGGTYGYTF.

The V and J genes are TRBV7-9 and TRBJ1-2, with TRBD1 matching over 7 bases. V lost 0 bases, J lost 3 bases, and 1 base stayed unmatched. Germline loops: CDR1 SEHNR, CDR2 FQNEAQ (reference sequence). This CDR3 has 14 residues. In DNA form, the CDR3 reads TGTGCCAGCAGCTTAGCGGGACAGTACTATGGCTACACCTTC. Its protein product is CASSLAGQYYGYTF.

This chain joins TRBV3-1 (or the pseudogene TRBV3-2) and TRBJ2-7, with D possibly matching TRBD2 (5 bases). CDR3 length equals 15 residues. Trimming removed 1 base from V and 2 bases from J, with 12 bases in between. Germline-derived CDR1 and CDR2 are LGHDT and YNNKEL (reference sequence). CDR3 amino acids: CASSQGPWGAYEQYF. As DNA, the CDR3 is TGTGCCAGCAGCCAAGGACCATGGGGAGCCTACGAGCAGTACTTC.

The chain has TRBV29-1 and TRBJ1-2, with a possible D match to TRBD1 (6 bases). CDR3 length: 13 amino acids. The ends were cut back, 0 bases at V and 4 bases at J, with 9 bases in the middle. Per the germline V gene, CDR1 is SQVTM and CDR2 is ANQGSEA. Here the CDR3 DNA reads TGCAGCGTTGAAGACCGGACAGCCTATGGCTACACCTTC. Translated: CSVEDRTAYGYTF.

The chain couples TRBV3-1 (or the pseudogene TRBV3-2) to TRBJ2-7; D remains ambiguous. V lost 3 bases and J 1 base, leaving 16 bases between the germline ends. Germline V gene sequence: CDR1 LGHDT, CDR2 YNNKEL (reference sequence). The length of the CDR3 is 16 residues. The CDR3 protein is CASSQVLSAQSYEQYF. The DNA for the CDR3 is TGTGCCAGCAGCCAGGTCCTGTCAGCTCAGTCCTACGAGCAGTACTTC.

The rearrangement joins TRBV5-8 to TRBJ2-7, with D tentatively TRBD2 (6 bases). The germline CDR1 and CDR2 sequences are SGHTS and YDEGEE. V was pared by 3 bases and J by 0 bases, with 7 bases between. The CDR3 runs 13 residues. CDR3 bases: TGTGCCAGCAGCTGGGGACTCTCCTACGAGCAGTACTTC. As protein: CASSWGLSYEQYF.

This CDR3 reads CASSIDGGTDNQPQHF. As DNA, the CDR3 is TGTGCCAGCAGCATCGATGGAGGGACGGACAATCAGCCCCAGCATTTT. V usage is TRBV5-4 and J usage is TRBJ1-5; the D gene is possibly TRBD1 (5 bases). Germline V gene sequence: CDR1 SGHNT, CDR2 YYREEE (reference sequence). Trimming removed 4 bases at V and 3 bases at J, with 17 bases between. This CDR3 comprises 16 residues.

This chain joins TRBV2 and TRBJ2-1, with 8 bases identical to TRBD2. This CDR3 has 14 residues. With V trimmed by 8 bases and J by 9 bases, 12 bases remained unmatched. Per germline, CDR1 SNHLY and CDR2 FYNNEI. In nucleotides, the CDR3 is TGTGCCAGCCGGGGGGGGACCCCCGGCGGTGAGCAGTTCTTC. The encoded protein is CASRGGTPGGEQFF.

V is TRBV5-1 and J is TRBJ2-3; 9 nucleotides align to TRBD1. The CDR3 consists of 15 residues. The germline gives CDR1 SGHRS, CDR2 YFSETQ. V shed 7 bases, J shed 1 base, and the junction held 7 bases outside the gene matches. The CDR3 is CASGPGDRGTDTQYF. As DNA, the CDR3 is TGCGCCAGCGGACCGGGGGACAGGGGCACAGATACGCAGTATTTT.

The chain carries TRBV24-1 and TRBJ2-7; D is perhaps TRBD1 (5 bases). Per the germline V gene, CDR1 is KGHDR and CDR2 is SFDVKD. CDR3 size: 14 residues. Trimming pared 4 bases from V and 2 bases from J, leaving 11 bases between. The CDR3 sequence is CATSDPTVPYEQYF. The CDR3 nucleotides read TGTGCCACCAGTGACCCGACAGTCCCCTACGAGCAGTACTTC.

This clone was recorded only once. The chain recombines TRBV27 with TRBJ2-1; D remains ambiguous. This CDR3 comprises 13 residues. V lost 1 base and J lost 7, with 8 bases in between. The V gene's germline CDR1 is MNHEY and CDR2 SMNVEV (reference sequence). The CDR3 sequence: CASSLWVSNEQFF. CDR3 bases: TGTGCCAGCAGTTTATGGGTTTCGAATGAGCAGTTCTTC.

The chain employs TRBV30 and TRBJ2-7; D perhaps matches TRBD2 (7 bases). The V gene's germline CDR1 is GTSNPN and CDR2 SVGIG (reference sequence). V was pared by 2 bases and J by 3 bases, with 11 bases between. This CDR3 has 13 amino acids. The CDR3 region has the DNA TGTGCCTGGAGTCAGGGGAGGGGCTACGAGCAGTACTTC. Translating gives CAWSQGRGYEQYF.

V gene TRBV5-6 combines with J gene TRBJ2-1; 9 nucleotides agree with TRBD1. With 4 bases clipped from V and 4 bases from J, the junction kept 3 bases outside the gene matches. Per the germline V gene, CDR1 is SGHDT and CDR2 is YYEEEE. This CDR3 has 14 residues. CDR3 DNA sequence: TGTGCCAGCAGCGCTGGACAGGGGTACAATGAGCAGTTCTTC. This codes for CASSAGQGYNEQFF.

CDR3 coding DNA: TGTGCCAGCAGTTTAACTCGAATGAACACTGAAGCTTTCTTT. Encoded protein: CASSLTRMNTEAFF. This sequence joins TRBV27 and TRBJ1-1; D not certain. Trimming took 2 bases from V and 0 from J, leaving 7 bases between them. This CDR3 comprises 14 residues. Germline-derived CDR1 and CDR2 are MNHEY and SMNVEV (reference sequence).

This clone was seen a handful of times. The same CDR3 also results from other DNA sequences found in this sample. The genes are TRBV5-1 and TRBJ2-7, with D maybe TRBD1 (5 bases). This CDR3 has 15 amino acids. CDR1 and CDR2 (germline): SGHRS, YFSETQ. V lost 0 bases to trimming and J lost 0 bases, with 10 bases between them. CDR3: CASSLGDSHSYEQYF. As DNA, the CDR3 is TGCGCCAGCAGCTTGGGCGACAGCCACTCCTACGAGCAGTACTTC.

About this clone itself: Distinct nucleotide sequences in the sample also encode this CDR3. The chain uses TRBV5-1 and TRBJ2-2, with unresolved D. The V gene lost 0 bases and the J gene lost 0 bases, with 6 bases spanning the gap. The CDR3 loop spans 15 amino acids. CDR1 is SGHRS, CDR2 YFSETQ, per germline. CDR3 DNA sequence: TGCGCCAGCAGCTTGGGGACCGCGAACACCGGGGAGCTGTTTTTT. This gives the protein CASSLGTANTGELFF.

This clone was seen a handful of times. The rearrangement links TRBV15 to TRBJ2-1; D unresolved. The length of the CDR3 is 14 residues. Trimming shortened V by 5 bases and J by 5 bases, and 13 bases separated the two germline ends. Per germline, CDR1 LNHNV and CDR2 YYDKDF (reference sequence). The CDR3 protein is CATSPEATHNEQFF. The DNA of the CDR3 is TGTGCCACCAGCCCCGAGGCCACGCACAATGAGCAGTTCTTC.

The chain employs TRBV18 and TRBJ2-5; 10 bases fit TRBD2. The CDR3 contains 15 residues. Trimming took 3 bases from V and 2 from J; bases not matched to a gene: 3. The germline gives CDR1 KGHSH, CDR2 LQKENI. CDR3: CASSPILAGQETQYF. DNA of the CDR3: TGTGCCAGCTCACCCATACTAGCGGGACAAGAGACCCAGTACTTC.

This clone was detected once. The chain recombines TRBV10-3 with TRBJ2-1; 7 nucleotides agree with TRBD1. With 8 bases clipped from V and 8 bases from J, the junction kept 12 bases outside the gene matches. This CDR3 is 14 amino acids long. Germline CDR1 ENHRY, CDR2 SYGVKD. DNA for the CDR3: TGTGCCATCGGACCGGGACAGACCAACCATGAGCAGTTCTTC. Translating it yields CAIGPGQTNHEQFF.

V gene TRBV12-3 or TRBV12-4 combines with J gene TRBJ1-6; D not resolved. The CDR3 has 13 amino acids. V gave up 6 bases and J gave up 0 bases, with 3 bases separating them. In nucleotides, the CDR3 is TGTGCCAGCAGGGCCTCCTATAATTCACCCCTCCACTTT. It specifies CASRASYNSPLHF.